This paragraph reports one T cell receptor (beta chain). This CDR3 has 13 amino acids. The germline CDR1 and CDR2 sequences are SGHDN and FVKESK. The V end was cut by 0 bases, the J end by 5 bases, with 7 bases between. This sample stems from a study of blood T cell repertoires in COVID-19. Clones were sequenced by immunoSEQ multiplex PCR, and TCRdb holds only the in-frame ones, with some missing. Altogether 290,000 or so clones are present, approximately 82% being singletons, with the ten largest covering 5%. This clonotype was obtained from a man in his forties who had been exposed to COVID-19. The specimen sequenced was PBMCs or T cells enriched from blood (not recorded which). The chain couples TRBV14 to TRBJ1-2; D uncertain. For the CDR3, the DNA is TGTGCCAGCAGCCAAGATTCCGGGTATGGCTACACCTTC. Amino acid sequence: CASSQDSGYGYTF.